This T cell receptor (beta chain) was documented in a study of shared clonotypes between healthy human individuals. CDR1 and CDR2 (germline): SGDLS, YYNGEE. V lost 2 bases and J lost 4, with 12 bases in between. CDR3 size: 15 residues. An assay was performed, and its level was deep. Every immunoSEQ plate was one replicate of a subset's evenly spread DNA. Libraries were prepared by immunoSEQ multiplex PCR; TCRdb keeps only in-frame clonotypes and omits some of them. Here the sample spans about 520,000 clones, approximately 82% being singletons. Material for sequencing was PBMCs. V and J are TRBV9 and TRBJ2-2, with D tentatively TRBD2 (6 bases). The sequence came from a woman aged 40-49 years in good health. Some clones in this sample may be carry-over from other donors' samples. As DNA, the CDR3 is TGTGCCAGCAGCGTCGGAGGGAGAGGCACCGGGGAGCTGTTTTTT. Residues: CASSVGGRGTGELFF.